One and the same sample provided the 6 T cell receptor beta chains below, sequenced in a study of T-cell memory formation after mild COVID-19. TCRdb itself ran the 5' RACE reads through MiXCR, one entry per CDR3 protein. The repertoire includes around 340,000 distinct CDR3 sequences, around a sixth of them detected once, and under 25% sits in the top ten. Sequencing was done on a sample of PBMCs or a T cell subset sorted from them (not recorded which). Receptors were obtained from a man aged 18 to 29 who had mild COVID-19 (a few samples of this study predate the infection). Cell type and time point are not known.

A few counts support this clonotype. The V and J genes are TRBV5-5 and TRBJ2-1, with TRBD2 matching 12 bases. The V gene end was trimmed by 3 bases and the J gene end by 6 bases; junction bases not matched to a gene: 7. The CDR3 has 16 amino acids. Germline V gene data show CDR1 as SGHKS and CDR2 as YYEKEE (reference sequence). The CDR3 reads CASSSLAGGRRNEQFF. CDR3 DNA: TGTGCCAGCAGCTCCCTAGCGGGGGGGCGTCGCAATGAGCAGTTCTTC.

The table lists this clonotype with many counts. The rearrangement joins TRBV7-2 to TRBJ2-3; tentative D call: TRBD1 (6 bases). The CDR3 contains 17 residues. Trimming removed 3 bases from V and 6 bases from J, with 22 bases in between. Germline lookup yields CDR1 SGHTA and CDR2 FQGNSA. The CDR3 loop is CASSLAPGHWMSDTQYF. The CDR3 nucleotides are TGTGCCAGCAGCTTGGCCCCGGGACATTGGATGTCCGATACGCAGTATTTT. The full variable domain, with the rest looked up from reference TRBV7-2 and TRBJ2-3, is GAGVSQSPSNKVTEKGKDVELRCDPISGHTALYWYRQSLGQGLEFLIYFQGNSAPDKSGLPSDRFSAERTGGSVSTLTIQRTQQEDSAVYLCASSLAPGHWMSDTQYFGPGTRLTVL.

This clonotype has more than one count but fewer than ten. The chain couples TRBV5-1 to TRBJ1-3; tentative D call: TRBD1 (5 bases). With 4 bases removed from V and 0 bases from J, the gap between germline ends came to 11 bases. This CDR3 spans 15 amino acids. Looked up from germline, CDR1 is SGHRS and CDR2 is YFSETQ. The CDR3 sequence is CASSPGHISGNTIYF. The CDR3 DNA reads TGCGCCAGCAGCCCCGGACACATCTCTGGAAACACCATATATTTT.

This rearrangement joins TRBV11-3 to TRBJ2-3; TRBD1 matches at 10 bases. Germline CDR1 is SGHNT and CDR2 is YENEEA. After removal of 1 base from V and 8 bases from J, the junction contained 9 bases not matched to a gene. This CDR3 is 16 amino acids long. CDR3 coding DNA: TGTGCCAGCAGCTTAGGCGCCGGGACAGGGGCCGGTACGCAGTATTTT. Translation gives CASSLGAGTGAGTQYF.

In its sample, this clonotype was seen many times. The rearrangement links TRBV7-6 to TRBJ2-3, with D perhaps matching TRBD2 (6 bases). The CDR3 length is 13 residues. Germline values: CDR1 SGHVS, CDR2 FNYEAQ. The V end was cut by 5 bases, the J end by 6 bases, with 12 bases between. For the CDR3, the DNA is TGTGCCAGCAGCCCTGTGGGGAGGGATACGCAGTATTTT. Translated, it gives CASSPVGRDTQYF.

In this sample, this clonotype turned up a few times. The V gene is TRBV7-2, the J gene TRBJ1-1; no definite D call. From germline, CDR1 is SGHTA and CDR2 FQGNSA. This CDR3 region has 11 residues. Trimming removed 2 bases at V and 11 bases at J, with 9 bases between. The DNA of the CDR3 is TGTGCCAGCAGCTTAATGACGAGGGCTTTCTTT. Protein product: CASSLMTRAFF.